This TCR beta chain was observed in a study of blood T cells in healthy people across ages. In terms of origin and age, donors were healthy Caucasian individuals from Russia aged roughly 6 to 100. The sample, roughly 9.5 milliliters of peripheral blood, was drawn from each donor. The use of a sample-barcoded 5' primer and a J-beta primer mix characterized a second PCR of roughly 7 to 11 cycles. TCRdb re-analysed the 5' RACE reads in MiXCR, keeping a single row per CDR3 protein. This repertoire shows about 1.8 million distinct CDR3 sequences, about 50% found once; its top ten account for approximately 2.1%. The study, taken as a whole, reports: When set beside aged donors, long-lived donors presented more naive CD4+ cells and higher diversity. For the donors, CMV status was unknown and possibly confounded expanded clonotype changes.

Trimming removed 5 bases from V and 10 bases from J; junction bases left unmatched: 10. CDR1 SGHTA and CDR2 FQGTGA come from the germline V gene. This CDR3 has 15 residues. This clonotype has only a few counts. As yet, its antigen is unknown. Sequenced material: blood. J is TRBJ2-1 and V is TRBV7-3; 11 bases are shared with TRBD2. The TCR was taken from a woman in her 40s in good health. CDR3 DNA sequence: TGTGCCAGCAGCCCCTTAGCGGGGGGGCGTCAGGAGCAGTTCTTC. This encodes CASSPLAGGRQEQFF.